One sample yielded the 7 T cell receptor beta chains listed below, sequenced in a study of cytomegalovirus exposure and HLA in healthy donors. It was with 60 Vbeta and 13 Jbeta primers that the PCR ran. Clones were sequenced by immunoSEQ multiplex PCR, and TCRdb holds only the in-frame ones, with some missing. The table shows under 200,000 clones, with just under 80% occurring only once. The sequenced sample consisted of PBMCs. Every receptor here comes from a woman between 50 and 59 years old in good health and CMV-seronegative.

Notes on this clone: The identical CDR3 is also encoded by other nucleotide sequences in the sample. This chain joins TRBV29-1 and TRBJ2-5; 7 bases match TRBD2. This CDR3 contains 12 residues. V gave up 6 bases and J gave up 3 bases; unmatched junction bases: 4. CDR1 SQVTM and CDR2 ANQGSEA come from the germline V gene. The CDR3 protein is CSVSGGEETQYF. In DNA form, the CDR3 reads TGCAGCGTCTCTGGGGGGGAAGAGACCCAGTACTTC.

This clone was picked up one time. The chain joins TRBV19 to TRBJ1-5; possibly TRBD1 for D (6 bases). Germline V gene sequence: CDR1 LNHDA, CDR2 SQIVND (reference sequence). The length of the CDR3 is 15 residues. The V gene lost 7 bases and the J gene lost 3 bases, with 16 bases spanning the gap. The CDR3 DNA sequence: TGTGCCAGTACCCCATACCGGACAGACAATCAGCCCCAGCATTTT. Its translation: CASTPYRTDNQPQHF.

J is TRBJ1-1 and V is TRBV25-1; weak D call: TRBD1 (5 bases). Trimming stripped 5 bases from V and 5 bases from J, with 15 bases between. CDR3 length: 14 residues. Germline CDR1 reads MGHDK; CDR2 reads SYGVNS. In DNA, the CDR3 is TGTGCCAGCAGTTCTCGAACCGGGGGGACTGAAGCTTTCTTT. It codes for CASSSRTGGTEAFF.

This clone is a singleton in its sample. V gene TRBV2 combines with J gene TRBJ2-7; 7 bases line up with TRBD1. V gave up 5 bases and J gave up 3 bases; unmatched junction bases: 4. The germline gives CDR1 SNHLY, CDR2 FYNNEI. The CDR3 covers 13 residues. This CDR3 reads CASSRDSNYEQYF. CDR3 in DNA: TGTGCCAGCAGTCGGGACAGTAACTACGAGCAGTACTTC.

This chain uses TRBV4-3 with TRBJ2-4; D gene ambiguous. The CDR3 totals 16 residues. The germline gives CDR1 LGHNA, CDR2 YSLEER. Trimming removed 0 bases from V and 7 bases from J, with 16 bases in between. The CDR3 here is CASSQDVSRHLNIQYF. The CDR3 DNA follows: TGCGCCAGCAGCCAAGACGTGAGCAGACACCTTAACATTCAGTACTTC.

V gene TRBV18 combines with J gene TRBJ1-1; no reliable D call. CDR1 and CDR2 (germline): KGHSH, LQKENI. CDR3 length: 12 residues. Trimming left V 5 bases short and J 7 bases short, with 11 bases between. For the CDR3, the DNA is TGTGCCAGCTCAGAGCGGGGTGATGAAGCTTTCTTT. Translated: CASSERGDEAFF.

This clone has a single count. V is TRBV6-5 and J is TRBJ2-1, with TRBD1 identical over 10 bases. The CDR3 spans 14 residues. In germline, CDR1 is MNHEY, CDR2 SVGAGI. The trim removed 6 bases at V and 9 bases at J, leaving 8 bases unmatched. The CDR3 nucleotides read TGTGCCAGCAGGGAAAGACAGGGGGCGGCTGAGCAGTTCTTC. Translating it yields CASRERQGAAEQFF.